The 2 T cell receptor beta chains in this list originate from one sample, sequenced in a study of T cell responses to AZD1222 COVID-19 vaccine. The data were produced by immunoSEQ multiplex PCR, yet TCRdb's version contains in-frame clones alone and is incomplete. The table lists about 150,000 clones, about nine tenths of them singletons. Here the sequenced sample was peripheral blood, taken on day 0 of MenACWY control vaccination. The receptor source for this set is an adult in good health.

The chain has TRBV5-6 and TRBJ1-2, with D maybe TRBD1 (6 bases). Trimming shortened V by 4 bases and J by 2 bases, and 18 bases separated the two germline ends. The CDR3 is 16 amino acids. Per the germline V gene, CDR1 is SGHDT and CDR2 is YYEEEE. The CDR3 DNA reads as TGTGCCAGCAGCCCGGGGGTTGGGGGGCTGAACTATGGCTACACCTTC. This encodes CASSPGVGGLNYGYTF.

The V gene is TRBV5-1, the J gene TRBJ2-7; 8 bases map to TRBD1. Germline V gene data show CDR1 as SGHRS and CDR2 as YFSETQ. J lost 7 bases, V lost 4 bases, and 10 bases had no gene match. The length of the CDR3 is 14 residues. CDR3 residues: CASSPGTGTGEQYV. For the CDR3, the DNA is TGCGCCAGCAGCCCCGGGACAGGAACGGGGGAGCAGTACGTC.